The rows below give T cell receptor beta chains drawn from one sample of a study of shared clonotypes between healthy human individuals. Generated by immunoSEQ multiplex PCR, the TCRdb table keeps only in-frame clones and is missing some. The sample records around 1 million clones, approximately 80% being singletons. Sequences were obtained from memory CD4+ T cells sorted from blood. The source is a man aged 18 to 30 in good health. Both conserved end residues are part of each CDR3. A D gene is named only where the DNA matches it firmly. Expanded clones get a size class; other rows say once, few or many, or leave the size out.

>once|TRBV11-2|-|TRBJ2-2
CASSPRAWRGLGGELFF
TGTGCCAGCAGCCCCCGGGCGTGGAGGGGTCTTGGCGGGGAGCTGTTTTTT
>-|TRBV6-5|-|TRBJ1-5
CASSPLGGQPQHF
TGTGCCAGCAGCCCCCTCGGGGGTCAGCCCCAGCATTTT
>once|TRBV10-3|-|TRBJ1-5
CAISEATGPHQPQHF
TGTGCCATCAGTGAGGCGACGGGACCTCATCAGCCCCAGCATTTT
>-|TRBV15|-|TRBJ2-5
CATSKRGQQETQYF
TGTGCCACCAGCAAACGTGGGCAGCAAGAGACCCAGTACTTC
>-|TRBV18|-|TRBJ1-2
CASSPDISGSRLAGYTF
TGTGCCAGCTCCCCGGACATCTCTGGCTCCCGCTTGGCTGGCTACACCTTC
>-|TRBV6-1|TRBD1|TRBJ1-1
CASRAVDRENTEAFF
TGTGCCAGCAGAGCCGTGGACAGGGAGAACACTGAAGCTTTCTTT
>-|TRBV6-6|TRBD2|TRBJ2-7
CASSYVSSGRAYEQYF
TGTGCCAGCAGTTACGTGAGTAGCGGGAGGGCCTACGAGCAGTACTTC
>-|TRBV10-3|TRBD1|TRBJ1-2
CAIRLDREEYGYTF
TGTGCCATCAGGTTGGACAGGGAAGAATATGGCTACACCTTC
>-|TRBV2|-|TRBJ1-6
CASSEWGGGSPLHF
TGTGCCAGCAGTGAGTGGGGGGGCGGTTCACCCCTCCACTTT
>-|TRBV6-5|TRBD2|TRBJ2-3
CASSLAGVGADTQYF
TGTGCCAGCAGTTTGGCGGGAGTGGGCGCAGATACGCAGTATTTT
>few|TRBV5-8|-|TRBJ2-4
CASSLLGAGNIQYF
TGTGCCAGCAGCTTGTTGGGGGCGGGTAACATTCAGTACTTC
>-|TRBV30|TRBD1|TRBJ1-2
CAWNWRQGGNYGYTF
TGTGCCTGGAATTGGAGACAGGGTGGAAACTATGGCTACACCTTC
>-|TRBV30|-|TRBJ2-7
CAWTQGRASYEQYF
TGTGCCTGGACCCAAGGACGGGCCTCCTACGAGCAGTACTTC
>-|TRBV7-9|-|TRBJ1-4
CASSSEWGRVEKLFF
TGTGCCAGCAGCTCCGAATGGGGGCGCGTTGAAAAACTGTTTTTT
>-|TRBV7-2|TRBD2|TRBJ2-1
CASSSGLAGVGAEQFF
TGTGCCAGCAGCTCCGGACTAGCGGGAGTGGGGGCAGAGCAGTTCTTC
>-|TRBV30|-|TRBJ1-2
CASSGQNYGYTF
TGTGCCTCGTCCGGACAGAACTATGGCTACACCTTC
>-|TRBV7-8|TRBD1|TRBJ2-7
CASSLADRGLYEQYF
TGTGCCAGCAGCTTAGCGGACAGGGGGCTATACGAGCAGTACTTC
>-|TRBV5-1|TRBD1|TRBJ2-3
CASSENRGTPDTQYF
TGCGCCAGCAGCGAGAACAGGGGCACACCAGATACGCAGTATTTT
>-|TRBV6-5|TRBD1|TRBJ2-7
CASSYGTGNYEQYF
TGTGCCAGCAGTTACGGGACAGGGAACTACGAGCAGTACTTC
>-|TRBV9|-|TRBJ1-3
CASSVELTGNTIYF
TGTGCCAGCAGCGTAGAGTTGACTGGAAACACCATATATTTT
>-|TRBV6-5|-|TRBJ1-2
CASSPPVRGNYGYTF
TGTGCCAGCAGTCCACCCGTTCGGGGTAACTATGGCTACACCTTC
>-|TRBV6-5|-|TRBJ1-2
CASRPVPQGLYGYTF
TGTGCCAGCAGACCCGTCCCGCAGGGACTCTATGGCTACACCTTC
>-|TRBV20-1|-|TRBJ2-1
CSAPARSEQFF
TGCAGTGCTCCCGCACGTAGTGAGCAGTTCTTC
>-|TRBV21-1|-|TRBJ2-5
CASSKAGGGVETQYF
TGTGCCAGCAGCAAAGCTGGTGGGGGAGTTGAGACCCAGTACTTC
>many|TRBV5-4|TRBD1|TRBJ2-5
CASSVPTGGIQETQYF
TGTGCCAGCAGCGTACCCACAGGGGGAATCCAAGAGACCCAGTACTTC
>-|TRBV6-1|-|TRBJ1-1
CASTGWEGYTEAFF
TGTGCCAGCACCGGATGGGAGGGGTACACTGAAGCTTTCTTT
>-|TRBV6-1|-|TRBJ1-1
CASSEFFQEAFF
TGTGCCAGCAGTGAATTCTTTCAAGAAGCTTTCTTT
>-|TRBV6-5|TRBD2|TRBJ2-2
CASSRTSGNTGELFF
TGTGCCAGCAGCCGGACTAGCGGGAACACCGGGGAGCTGTTTTTT
>-|TRBV6-5|TRBD1|TRBJ2-7
CASSYAGQGLGYEQYF
TGTGCCAGCAGTTACGCGGGACAGGGCCTGGGCTACGAGCAGTACTTC
>-|TRBV28|-|TRBJ1-6
CASSLLPGPTSFNSPLHF
TGTGCCAGCAGTTTATTGCCAGGCCCGACCTCTTTTAATTCACCCCTCCACTTT
>-|TRBV6-4|TRBD2|TRBJ2-3
CASSLQTSGAQYF
TGTGCCAGCAGTCTCCAGACTAGCGGGGCGCAGTATTTT
>-|TRBV5-6|-|TRBJ1-6
CASSLMAGSGNNSPLHF
TGTGCCAGCAGCTTAATGGCGGGGTCAGGTAATAATTCACCCCTCCACTTT
>few|TRBV7-9|TRBD1|TRBJ1-1
CASSSMGQGTEAFF
TGTGCCAGCAGCTCCATGGGACAGGGCACTGAAGCTTTCTTT
>few|TRBV10-3|TRBD1|TRBJ1-1
CAISPDRGKTEAFF
TGTGCCATCAGTCCTGACAGGGGGAAGACTGAAGCTTTCTTT
>-|TRBV6-5|-|TRBJ2-3
CASKSPSTDTQYF
TGTGCCAGTAAGAGTCCCAGCACAGATACGCAGTATTTT
>-|TRBV28|-|TRBJ2-2
CASSFNPSLSNTGELFF
TGTGCCAGCAGTTTTAACCCCAGCCTATCGAACACCGGGGAGCTGTTTTTT
>-|TRBV25-1|-|TRBJ2-6
CASSSGLSGSSGANVLTF
TGTGCCAGCAGTTCTGGTCTGAGCGGAAGCTCTGGGGCCAACGTCCTGACTTTC
>-|TRBV21-1|-|TRBJ2-6
CASISVWTGANVLTF
TGTGCCAGCATCTCGGTGTGGACTGGGGCCAACGTCCTGACTTTC
>many|TRBV7-8|-|TRBJ1-1
CASSLKDTLEAFF
TGTGCCAGCAGCTTAAAGGACACGCTCGAAGCTTTCTTT
>-|TRBV19|-|TRBJ1-5
CASSIKPGTPMRYSNQPQHF
TGTGCCAGTAGTATAAAGCCAGGGACACCGATGCGGTATAGCAATCAGCCCCAGCATTTT
>few|TRBV30|-|TRBJ1-2
CAWSRGSGYTF
TGTGCCTGGAGCAGGGGAAGCGGCTACACCTTC
>-|TRBV7-2|TRBD2|TRBJ2-1
CASSGLAGANEQFF
TGTGCCAGCTCCGGACTAGCGGGGGCCAATGAGCAGTTCTTC
>-|TRBV28|-|TRBJ1-6
CASRRGDNSPLHF
TGTGCCAGCCGGCGGGGTGATAATTCACCCCTCCACTTT
>-|TRBV18|TRBD2|TRBJ2-5
CASSPQASGYQETQYF
TGTGCCAGCTCACCACAGGCTAGCGGTTACCAAGAGACCCAGTACTTC
>-|TRBV18|-|TRBJ1-2
CASSPPSGQAALYGYTF
TGTGCCAGCTCACCCCCGTCAGGGCAGGCAGCCCTCTATGGCTACACCTTC